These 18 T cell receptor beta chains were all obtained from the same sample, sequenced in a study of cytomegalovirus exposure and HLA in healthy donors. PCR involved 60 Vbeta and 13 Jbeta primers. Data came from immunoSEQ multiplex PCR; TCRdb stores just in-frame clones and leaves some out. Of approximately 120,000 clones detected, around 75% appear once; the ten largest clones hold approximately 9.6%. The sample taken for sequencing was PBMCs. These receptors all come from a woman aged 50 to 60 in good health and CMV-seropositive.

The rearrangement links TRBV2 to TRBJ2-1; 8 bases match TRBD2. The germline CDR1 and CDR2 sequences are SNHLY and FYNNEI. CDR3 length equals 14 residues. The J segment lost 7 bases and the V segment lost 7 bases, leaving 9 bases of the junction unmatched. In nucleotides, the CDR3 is TGTGCCAGCATAGGTAGCGGGATGGGGAATGAGCAGTTCTTC. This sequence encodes CASIGSGMGNEQFF.

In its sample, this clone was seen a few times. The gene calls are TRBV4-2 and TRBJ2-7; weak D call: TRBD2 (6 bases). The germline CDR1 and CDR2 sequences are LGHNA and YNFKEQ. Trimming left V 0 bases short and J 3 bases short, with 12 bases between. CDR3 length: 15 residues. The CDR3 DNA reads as TGTGCCAGCAGCCAAGACCCGACTAGTAGCTACGAGCAGTACTTC. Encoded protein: CASSQDPTSSYEQYF.

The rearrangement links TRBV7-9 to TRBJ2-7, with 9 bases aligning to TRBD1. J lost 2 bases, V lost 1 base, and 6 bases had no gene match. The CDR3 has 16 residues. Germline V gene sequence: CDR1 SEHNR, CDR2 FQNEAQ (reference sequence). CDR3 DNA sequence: TGTGCCAGCAGCTTAGGCCGGACAGGGGCCCCCTACGAGCAGTACTTC. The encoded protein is CASSLGRTGAPYEQYF.

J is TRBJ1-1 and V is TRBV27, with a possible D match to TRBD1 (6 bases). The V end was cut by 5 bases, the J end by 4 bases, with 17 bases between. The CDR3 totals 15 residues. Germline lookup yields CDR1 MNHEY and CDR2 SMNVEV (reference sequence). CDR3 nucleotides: TGTGCCAGCAGTACGACCTCACAGGGTTCCACTGAAGCTTTCTTT. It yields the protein CASSTTSQGSTEAFF.

CDR3 loop: CASSPLAVLSADTQYF. The CDR3 coding sequence is TGTGCCAGCAGCCCACTAGCGGTTTTGTCGGCAGATACGCAGTATTTT. The V gene is TRBV9, the J gene TRBJ2-3, with TRBD2 identical over 8 bases. There are 16 residues in the CDR3. Trimming cost V 4 bases and J 4 bases; bases outside gene matches: 11. CDR1 and CDR2 from the germline V gene are SGDLS and YYNGEE.

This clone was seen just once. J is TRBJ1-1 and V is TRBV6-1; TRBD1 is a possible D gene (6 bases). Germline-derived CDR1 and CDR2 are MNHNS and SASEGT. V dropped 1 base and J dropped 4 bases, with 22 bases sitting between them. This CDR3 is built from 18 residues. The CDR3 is CASSEGWGGASVSTEAFF. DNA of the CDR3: TGTGCCAGCAGTGAAGGTTGGGGGGGCGCATCGGTGTCCACTGAAGCTTTCTTT.

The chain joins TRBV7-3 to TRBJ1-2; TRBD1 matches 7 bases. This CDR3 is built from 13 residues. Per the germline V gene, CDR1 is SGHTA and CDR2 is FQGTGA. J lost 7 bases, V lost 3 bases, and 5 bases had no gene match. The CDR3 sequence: CASSLTGTRGYTF. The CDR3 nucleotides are TGTGCCAGCAGCTTGACAGGGACGCGTGGCTACACCTTC.

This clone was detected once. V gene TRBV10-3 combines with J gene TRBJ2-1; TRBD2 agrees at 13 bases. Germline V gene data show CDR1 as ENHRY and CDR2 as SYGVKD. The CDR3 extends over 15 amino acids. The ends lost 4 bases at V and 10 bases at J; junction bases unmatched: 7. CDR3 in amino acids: CAISGTSGGMTEQFF. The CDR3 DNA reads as TGTGCCATCAGTGGGACTAGCGGGGGTATGACCGAGCAGTTCTTC.

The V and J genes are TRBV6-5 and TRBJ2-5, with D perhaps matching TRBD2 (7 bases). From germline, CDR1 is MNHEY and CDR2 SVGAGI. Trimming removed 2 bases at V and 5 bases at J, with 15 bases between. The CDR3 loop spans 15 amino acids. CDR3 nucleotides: TGTGCCAGCAGTTACGGGGGGGCTTCTATGGAGACCCAGTACTTC. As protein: CASSYGGASMETQYF.

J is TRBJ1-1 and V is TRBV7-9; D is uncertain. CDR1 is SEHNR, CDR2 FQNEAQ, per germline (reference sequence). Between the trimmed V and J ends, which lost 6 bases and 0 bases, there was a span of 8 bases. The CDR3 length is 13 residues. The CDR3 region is CASSSTVNTEAFF. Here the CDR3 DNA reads TGTGCCAGCAGTTCAACGGTGAACACTGAAGCTTTCTTT.

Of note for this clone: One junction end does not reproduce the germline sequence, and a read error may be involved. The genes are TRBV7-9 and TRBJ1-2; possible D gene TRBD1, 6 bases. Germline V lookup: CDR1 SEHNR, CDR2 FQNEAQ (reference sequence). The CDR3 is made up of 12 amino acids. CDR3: CSSSLGQGSYTF. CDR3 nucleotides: TGTTCCAGCAGCTTAGGTCAGGGGAGCTACACCTTC.

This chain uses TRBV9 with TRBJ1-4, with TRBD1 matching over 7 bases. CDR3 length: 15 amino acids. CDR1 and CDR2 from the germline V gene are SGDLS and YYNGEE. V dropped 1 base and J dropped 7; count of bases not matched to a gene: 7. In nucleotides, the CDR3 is TGTGCCAGCAGCGTACACAGGGGATTCGGTGAAAAACTGTTTTTT. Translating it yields CASSVHRGFGEKLFF. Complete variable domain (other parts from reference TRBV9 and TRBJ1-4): DSGVTQTPKHLITATGQRVTLRCSPRSGDLSVYWYQQSLDQGLQFLIQYYNGEERAKGNILERFSAQQFPDLHSELNLSSLELGDSALYFCASSVHRGFGEKLFFGSGTQLSVL.

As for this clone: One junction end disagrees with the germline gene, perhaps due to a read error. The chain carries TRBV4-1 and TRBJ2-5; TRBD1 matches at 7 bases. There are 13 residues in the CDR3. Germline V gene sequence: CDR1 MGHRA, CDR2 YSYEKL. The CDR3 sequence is CASSQGDSPPPNF. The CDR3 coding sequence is TGCGCCAGCAGCCAGGGGGACAGCCCTCCACCGAACTTC.

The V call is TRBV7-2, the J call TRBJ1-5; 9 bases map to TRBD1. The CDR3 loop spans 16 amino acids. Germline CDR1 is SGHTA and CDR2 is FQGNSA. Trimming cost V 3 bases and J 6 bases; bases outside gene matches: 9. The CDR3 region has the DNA TGTGCCAGCAGCTTTACGGGACAGGGCACTTCTCAGCCCCAGCATTTT. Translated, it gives CASSFTGQGTSQPQHF.

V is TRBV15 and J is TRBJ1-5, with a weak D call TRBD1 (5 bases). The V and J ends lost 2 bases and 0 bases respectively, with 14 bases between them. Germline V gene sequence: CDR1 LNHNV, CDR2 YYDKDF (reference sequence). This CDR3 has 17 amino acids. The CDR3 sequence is CATSRNLGTTSNQPQHF. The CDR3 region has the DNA TGTGCCACCAGCAGAAATCTAGGGACTACTAGCAATCAGCCCCAGCATTTT.

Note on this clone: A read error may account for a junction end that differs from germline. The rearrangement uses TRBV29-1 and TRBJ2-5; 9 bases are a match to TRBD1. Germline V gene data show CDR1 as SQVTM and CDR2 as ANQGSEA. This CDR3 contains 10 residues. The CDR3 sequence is CSVERDRVNF. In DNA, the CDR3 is TGCAGCGTGGAGCGGGACAGGGTAAACTTC. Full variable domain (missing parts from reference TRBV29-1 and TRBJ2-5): SAVISQKPSRDICQRGTSLTIQCQVDSQVTMMFWYRQQPGQSLTLIATANQGSEATYESGFVIDKFPISRPNLTFSTLTVSNMSPEDSSIYLCSVERDRVNFGPGTRLLVL.

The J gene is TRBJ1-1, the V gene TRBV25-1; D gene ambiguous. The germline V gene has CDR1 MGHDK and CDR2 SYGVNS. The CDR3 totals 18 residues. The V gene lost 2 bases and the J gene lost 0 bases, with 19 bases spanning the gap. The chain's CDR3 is CASSESGSLSTMNTEAFF. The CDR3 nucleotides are TGTGCCAGCAGTGAAAGCGGCAGCTTGTCTACGATGAACACTGAAGCTTTCTTT.

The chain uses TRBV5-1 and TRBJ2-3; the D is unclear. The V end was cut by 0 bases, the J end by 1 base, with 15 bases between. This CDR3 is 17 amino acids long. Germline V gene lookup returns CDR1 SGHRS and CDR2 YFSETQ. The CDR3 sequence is CASSLGSSLAGTDTQYF. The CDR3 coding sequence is TGCGCCAGCAGCTTGGGCAGCAGCCTCGCGGGCACAGATACGCAGTATTTT.